This TCR beta chain was identified during a study of blood T cell repertoires in COVID-19. On the study more broadly: Samples of COVID-19 (acute and convalescent) were obtained from the United States, Italy and Spain. Sample material is recorded as cDNA or gDNA derived from T cells, B-cell-depleted T cells, or PBMCs.

Authors' processing steps: Reference gene primer amplification yielded estimated nucleated cell counts. Sequencing used immunoSEQ multiplex PCR; TCRdb keeps in-frame clones, though not all of them. V, J and clone size are those of that table, while D and trimming were read from the DNA. The profile covers a few hundred thousand clones, with roughly nine tenths appearing a single time and around 3% taken by the ten largest. Enrolled during active infection, Seattle patients were then followed longitudinally. The TCR comes from a woman under 40 with COVID-19, enrolled during active disease. Sequencing input: peripheral blood.

The CDR3 DNA sequence: TGCGCCAGCAGTGCTTCCGGCAGGGGGCGCTTACACGAGCAGTACTTC. This encodes CASSASGRGRLHEQYF. The rearrangement uses TRBV10-1 and TRBJ2-7; 8 bases align to TRBD1. Germline V gives CDR1 WNHNN, CDR2 SYGVQD (reference sequence). The CDR3 sequence is 16 residues long. Trimming at V came to 4 bases and at J to 5 bases, leaving 13 bases not matched to a gene.